This passage covers 6 T cell receptor beta chains from one sample sequenced in a study of Ad26.COV2.S vaccination and SARS-CoV-2 variants. Clones were sequenced by immunoSEQ multiplex PCR, and TCRdb holds only the in-frame ones, with some missing. Of 350,000 to 500,000 clones in the sample, about 92% are singletons; the top ten hold around 4.5%. Treatment denoted: 15 to 20 received Ad26.COV2.S at low or high dose, single or two shots; about 5 received placebo; per-sample allocation not given. Collection of samples fell on day 63 after the first vaccine or placebo injection. Sequences were derived from peripheral blood, sampled in a trial of Ad26.COV2.S vaccine versus placebo. The receptors were gathered from a person aged 18-60 years who received the Ad26.COV2.S COVID-19 vaccine or a placebo.

The CDR3 sequence: CASSEAGQGDFDEQYF. DNA of the CDR3: TGTGCCAGCAGTGAAGCCGGACAGGGGGATTTCGACGAGCAGTACTTC. The rearrangement uses TRBV6-1 and TRBJ2-7; 10 bases map to TRBD1. The CDR3 covers 16 residues. V gave up 0 bases and J gave up 5 bases; unmatched junction bases: 7. Looked up from germline, CDR1 is MNHNS and CDR2 is SASEGT.

This clone has only one observation. V and J are TRBV30 and TRBJ2-1; 8 bases fit TRBD2. J lost 0 bases, V lost 2 bases, and 3 bases had no gene match. Germline CDR1 GTSNPN, CDR2 SVGIG (reference sequence). The CDR3 is made up of 15 amino acids. This chain's CDR3 is CAWSKRERSYNEQFF. CDR3 DNA: TGTGCCTGGAGTAAGCGGGAGCGCTCCTACAATGAGCAGTTCTTC.

This chain links TRBV2 with TRBJ2-4, with 7 bases matching TRBD1. CDR1 SNHLY and CDR2 FYNNEI come from the germline V gene. This CDR3 has 15 residues. Trimming removed 6 bases from V and 4 bases from J; junction bases left unmatched: 9. The chain's CDR3 is CASSVQGNVKNIQYF. Here the CDR3 DNA reads TGTGCCAGCAGCGTACAGGGGAATGTGAAAAACATTCAGTACTTC.

The chain carries TRBV18 and TRBJ1-2; no clear D. V shed 4 bases and J shed 0 bases, with 6 bases lying between them. The CDR3 consists of 13 residues. The germline V gene has CDR1 KGHSH and CDR2 LQKENI. CDR3 sequence reads: CASSQQSNYGYTF. CDR3 in DNA: TGTGCCAGCTCACAACAGTCTAACTATGGCTACACCTTC.

This chain uses TRBV28 with TRBJ1-5, with a possible D match to TRBD1 (6 bases). Trimming took off 1 base at V and 1 base at J, with 11 bases between the two ends. The germline V gene encodes CDR1 MDHEN and CDR2 SYDVKM. This CDR3 is built from 16 residues. The CDR3 region has the DNA TGTGCCAGCAGTTTATATGGGGGCGGAAGCAATCAGCCCCAGCATTTT. It codes for CASSLYGGGSNQPQHF. The variable domain in full, with the rest retrieved from reference TRBV28 and TRBJ1-5, is DVKVTQSSRYLVKRTGEKVFLECVQDMDHENMFWYRQDPGLGLRLIYFSYDVKMKEKGDIPEGYSVSREKKERFSLILESASTNQTSMYLCASSLYGGGSNQPQHFGDGTRLSIL.

The V call is TRBV6-5, the J call TRBJ2-3; weak D call: TRBD1 (6 bases). V was pared by 1 base and J by 6 bases, with 14 bases between. From germline, CDR1 is MNHEY and CDR2 SVGAGI. This CDR3 has 15 amino acids. CDR3 DNA: TGTGCCAGCAGTTACTTGGACAGTGGAGCTGATACGCAGTATTTT. This encodes CASSYLDSGADTQYF.